These 2 T cell receptor beta chains were all obtained from the same sample, sequenced in a study of blood T cell repertoires in COVID-19. The data were produced by immunoSEQ multiplex PCR, yet TCRdb's version contains in-frame clones alone and is incomplete. The data hold 95,000 to 150,000 clones, with approximately 91% observed a single time. Sequencing was carried out using peripheral blood. These receptors were collected from a woman of 80 years or more with acute or convalescent COVID-19.

The chain combines TRBV11-2 with TRBJ1-4, with a weak D call TRBD1 (5 bases). The germline CDR1 and CDR2 sequences are SGHAT and FQNNGV. CDR3 length: 16 amino acids. V lost 5 bases, J lost 0 bases, and 13 bases lay in between. DNA of the CDR3: TGTGCCAGCAGCCCCGGACAACCAACAACTAATGAAAAACTGTTTTTT. Encoded protein: CASSPGQPTTNEKLFF.

V gene TRBV18 combines with J gene TRBJ1-1; TRBD1 matches 7 bases. With V trimmed by 2 bases and J by 0 bases, 6 bases remained unmatched. The CDR3 covers 16 residues. Germline-derived CDR1 and CDR2 are KGHSH and LQKENI. The CDR3 region has the DNA TGTGCCAGCTCACCAAGGCAGGGGGGCATGAACACTGAAGCTTTCTTT. This gives the protein CASSPRQGGMNTEAFF.